This record looks at one TCR beta chain sequence and its context. It has no known antigen specificity. The sample holds no much larger clone one base away, and base qualities are not on file. This sample was taken from a study of identical twins (dated by TCRdb to 2016 to 2018). About the full investigation: To test whether fetal clonotypes persist, the study used deep sequencing on TCR alpha and beta repertoires from monozygotic twins, unrelated adults of various ages, and cord blood. To rule out contamination, the twin experiments were replicated at different times with different library preparation protocols.

Preparation of the library involved 5' RACE. The run used an Illumina HiSeq 2000. Template switching added a universal primer binding site, and the final cDNA carried a unique molecular identifier that allowed TCR cDNA molecules to be counted accurately. First-strand cDNA for TCR alpha and beta chains was synthesized from specific primers in the conserved constant-segment region. To control for contamination, every cDNA library carried two barcodes: a SMART-Mk sample barcode plus Illumina barcodes. Two successive PCR steps introduced TruSeq adapter sequences along with Illumina sample barcodes. The TCR alpha and beta cDNA libraries were sequenced on the Illumina HiSeq platform using custom primers. In the authors' own workflow: MiGEC was used to process raw reads and extract unique molecular identifiers, and MiXCR was used to find CDR3 positions. For each individual, recombination models were inferred using an EM algorithm with the repgenHMM and IGoR tools. Shared clonotype analysis was performed with the tcR package in R, normalizing sharing by the product of cloneset sizes. Out-of-frame nonproductive sequences were analyzed to study raw recombination free of thymic and clonal selection effects. TCRdb passed the public sequencing reads through fastp at Q25 and MiXCR, retaining productive beta sequences. Rows with a matching CDR3 protein are joined into one entry that keeps the most common DNA and genes. The V and J calls and clone size are TCRdb's, not the authors'. The sample includes a few hundred thousand distinct CDR3 sequences, with 7% to 9.5% observed a single time. The ten largest clones take up roughly 8.7% of the sample.

The full study reports these points: Abundant cord blood beta clonotypes carried fewer insertions; young adult naive repertoires showed a weaker similar trend, while memory repertoires showed none. In monozygotic twins, recombination models systematically underestimated out-of-frame TCR alpha sharing, but the models matched the sharing seen between unrelated individuals. Compared with coincidental sharing between unrelated individuals, out-of-frame TCR alpha sequences shared between twins showed an excess of sequences with low generation probability. The excess sharing between twins in beta out-of-frame sequences was weaker because fewer shared sequences reduced the signal-to-noise ratio. Zero-insertion analyses could be partly confounded by invariant T cells such as MAIT and iNKT, although diverse VJ usage argued against such confounding for most clonotypes. Because the same donors could not be followed over many years, the conclusions depended on cross-sectional statistical analysis.

V and J are truncated by 5 bases and 6 bases respectively, leaving an intervening sequence of 10 bases. The germline V gene gives CDR1 as SGHTA and CDR2 as FQGTGA. The CDR3 numbers 13 residues from cysteine through phenylalanine. CDR3 DNA is the only sequence kept; it has 39 bases, read in frame from the first base. Every donor in the study was a healthy Caucasian. The study also sequenced three unrelated non-twin adults: a male aged 18 to 30, a male aged 50 to 59 and a female aged 50 to 59. Miltenyi CD45RO+ enrichment and human naive T-cell isolation kits were used to isolate memory (CD45RO+) and naive T cells from PBMC.

What was sequenced was naive T cells sorted from blood. Reading the label with the study, this specimen's cell subset or site is: cells isolated with a human naive T-cell isolation kit. The rearranged chain carries TRBV7-3 and TRBJ2-2; too little of a D gene remains to name it. The sequence derives from a woman aged 45-65 years in good health. The DNA sequence follows: TGTGCCAGCAGCCCGAGGCCTTCCGGGGAGCTGTTTTTT. Its product reads: CASSPRPSGELFF.